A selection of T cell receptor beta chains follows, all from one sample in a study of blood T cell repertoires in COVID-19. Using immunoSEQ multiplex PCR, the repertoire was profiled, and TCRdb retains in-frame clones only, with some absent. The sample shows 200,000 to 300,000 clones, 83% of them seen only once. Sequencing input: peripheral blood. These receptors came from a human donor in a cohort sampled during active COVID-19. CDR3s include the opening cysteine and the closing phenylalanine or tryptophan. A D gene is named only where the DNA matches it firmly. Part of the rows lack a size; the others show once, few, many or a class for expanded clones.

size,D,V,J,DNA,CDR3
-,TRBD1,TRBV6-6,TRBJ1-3,TGTGCCAGCAGCTGGGACAGCTCTGGAAACACCATATATTTT,CASSWDSSGNTIYF
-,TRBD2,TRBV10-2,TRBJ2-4,TGCGCCAGCTGCCTGACTAGCAGTGAGCGCATTCAGTACTTC,CASCLTSSERIQYF
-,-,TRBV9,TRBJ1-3,TGTGCCAGCAGCGGGGCCTTAGGGGACACCATATATTTT,CASSGALGDTIYF
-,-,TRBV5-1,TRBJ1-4,TGCGCCAGCAGAGACAAGGACTATGAAAAACTGTTTTTT,CASRDKDYEKLFF
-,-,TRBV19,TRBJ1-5,TGTGCCAGTAACCCCAGGTGGGGCAATCAGCCCCAGCATTTT,CASNPRWGNQPQHF
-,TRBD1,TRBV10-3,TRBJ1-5,TGTGCCATCAGTCCCGGGACAGGTAATCAGCCCCAGCATTTT,CAISPGTGNQPQHF
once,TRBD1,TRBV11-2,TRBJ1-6,TGTGCCAGCAGCCCGCAGGGGGCTCCCTATAATTCACCCCTCCACTTT,CASSPQGAPYNSPLHF
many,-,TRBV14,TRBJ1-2,TGTGCCAGCAGCCAAGAAGTAGTCTATGGCTACACCTTC,CASSQEVVYGYTF
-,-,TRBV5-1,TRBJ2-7,TGCGCCAGCAGCCCGAATGGGGAGACCTACGAGCAGTACTTC,CASSPNGETYEQYF
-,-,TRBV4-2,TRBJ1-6,TGTGCCAGCAGCCAAGAATTGGCAGGGGTGAATTCACCCCTCCACTTT,CASSQELAGVNSPLHF
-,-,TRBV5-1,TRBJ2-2,TGCGCCAGCAGCTTGTTGACAACGGAGAACACCGGGGAGCTGTTTTTT,CASSLLTTENTGELFF
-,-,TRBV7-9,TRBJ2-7,TGTGCCAGCAGCCGATTAAGGGCCAGGGGATTGAACGAGCAGTACTTC,CASSRLRARGLNEQYF
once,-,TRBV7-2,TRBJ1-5,TGTGCCAGCAGCCTACCTTCCAAACCAAGCAATCAGCCCCAGCATTTT,CASSLPSKPSNQPQHF
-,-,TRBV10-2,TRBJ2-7,TGCGCCAGCTCAGAAACCGCTTCCTACGAGCAGTACTTC,CASSETASYEQYF
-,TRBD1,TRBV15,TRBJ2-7,TGTGCCACCAGCATTGACAGGGGTGGCTACGAGCAGTACTTC,CATSIDRGGYEQYF
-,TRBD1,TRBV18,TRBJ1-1,TGTGCCAGCTCAAAGACGGGACAGGAGAACACTGAAGCTTTCTTT,CASSKTGQENTEAFF
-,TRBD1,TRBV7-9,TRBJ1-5,TGTGCCAGCAGCTCGGGACAGGGGCGCAATCAGCCCCAGCATTTT,CASSSGQGRNQPQHF
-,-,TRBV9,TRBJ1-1,TGTGCCAGCAGCCCCCAGCAGGCGGGGACTGAAGCTTTCTTT,CASSPQQAGTEAFF